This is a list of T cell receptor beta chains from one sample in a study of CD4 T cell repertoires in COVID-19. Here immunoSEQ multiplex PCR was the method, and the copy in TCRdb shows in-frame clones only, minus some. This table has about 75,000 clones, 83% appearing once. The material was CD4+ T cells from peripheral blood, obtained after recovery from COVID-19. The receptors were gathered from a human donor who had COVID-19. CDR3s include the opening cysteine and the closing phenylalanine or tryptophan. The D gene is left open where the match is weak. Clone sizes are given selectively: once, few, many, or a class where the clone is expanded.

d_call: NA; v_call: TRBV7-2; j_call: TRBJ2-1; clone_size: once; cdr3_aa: CASSYIAAAYNEQFF; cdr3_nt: TGTGCCAGCAGCTATATAGCGGCCGCCTACAATGAGCAGTTCTTC
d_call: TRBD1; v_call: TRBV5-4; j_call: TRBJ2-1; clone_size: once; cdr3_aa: CASSGTGQDSYNEQFF; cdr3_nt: TGTGCCAGCAGCGGGACAGGGCAGGACTCCTACAATGAGCAGTTCTTC
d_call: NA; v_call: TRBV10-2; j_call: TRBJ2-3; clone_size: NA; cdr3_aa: CASSEGDTQYF; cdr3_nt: TGCGCCAGCAGTGAAGGAGATACGCAGTATTTT
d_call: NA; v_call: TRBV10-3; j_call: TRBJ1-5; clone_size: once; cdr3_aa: CAISELNQPQHF; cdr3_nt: TGTGCCATCAGTGAGTTAAATCAGCCCCAGCATTTT
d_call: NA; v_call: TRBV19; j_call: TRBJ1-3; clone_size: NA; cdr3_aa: CASKGVLGTGNTIYF; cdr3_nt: TGTGCCAGTAAGGGGGTCCTAGGGACTGGAAACACCATATATTTT
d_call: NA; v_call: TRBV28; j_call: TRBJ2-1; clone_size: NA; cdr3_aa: CASSLPGTYNEQFF; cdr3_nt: TGTGCCAGCAGTTTACCCGGGACTTACAATGAGCAGTTCTTC
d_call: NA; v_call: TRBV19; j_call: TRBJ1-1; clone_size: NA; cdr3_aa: CASSIGLIGAEAFF; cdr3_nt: TGTGCCAGTAGTATAGGCTTGATAGGGGCTGAAGCTTTCTTT
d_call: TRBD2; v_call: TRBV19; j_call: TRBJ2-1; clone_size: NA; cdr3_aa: CASSLNLAGGLYNEQFF; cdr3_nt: TGTGCCAGTAGTCTCAATCTAGCGGGGGGCCTCTACAATGAGCAGTTCTTC
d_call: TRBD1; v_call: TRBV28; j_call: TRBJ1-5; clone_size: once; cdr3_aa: CASSPDRGRTGNQPQHF; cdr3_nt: TGTGCCAGCAGTCCCGACAGGGGGCGAACGGGCAATCAGCCCCAGCATTTT
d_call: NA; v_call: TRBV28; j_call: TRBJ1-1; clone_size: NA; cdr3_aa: CASSPLGTEAFF; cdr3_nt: TGTGCCAGCAGTCCCTTGGGCACTGAAGCTTTCTTT
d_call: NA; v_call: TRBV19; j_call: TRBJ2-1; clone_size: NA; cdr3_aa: CASSMTVFGGQFF; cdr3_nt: TGTGCCAGTAGTATGACCGTCTTCGGCGGGCAGTTCTTC
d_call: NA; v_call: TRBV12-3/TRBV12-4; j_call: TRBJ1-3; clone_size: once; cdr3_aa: CASSSGNTIYF; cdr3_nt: TGTGCCAGCAGCTCTGGAAACACCATATATTTT
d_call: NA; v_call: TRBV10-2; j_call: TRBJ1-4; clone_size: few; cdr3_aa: CASSESGLADANEKLFF; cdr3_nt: TGCGCCAGCAGTGAGTCAGGGTTGGCGGATGCTAATGAAAAACTGTTTTTT
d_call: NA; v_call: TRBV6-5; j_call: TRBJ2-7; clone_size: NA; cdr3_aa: CAGSITSYEQYF; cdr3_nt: TGTGCCGGCAGTATAACCTCCTACGAGCAGTACTTC
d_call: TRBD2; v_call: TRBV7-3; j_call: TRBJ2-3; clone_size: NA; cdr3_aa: CASSRTSGETDTQYF; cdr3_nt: TGTGCCAGCAGCAGGACTAGCGGGGAGACAGATACGCAGTATTTT
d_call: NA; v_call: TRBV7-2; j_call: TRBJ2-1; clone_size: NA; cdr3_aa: CASSEGPGNNEQFF; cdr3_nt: TGTGCCAGCAGCGAAGGCCCAGGGAACAATGAGCAGTTCTTC
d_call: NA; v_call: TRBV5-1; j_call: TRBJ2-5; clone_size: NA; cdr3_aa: CASSLGAAQETQYF; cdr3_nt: TGCGCCAGCAGCTTGGGGGCAGCCCAAGAGACCCAGTACTTC
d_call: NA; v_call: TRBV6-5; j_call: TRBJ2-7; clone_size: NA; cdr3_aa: CASSLEGDSYEQYF; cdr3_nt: TGTGCCAGCAGTTTAGAAGGAGACAGCTACGAGCAGTACTTC
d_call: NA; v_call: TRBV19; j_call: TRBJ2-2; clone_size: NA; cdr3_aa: CASSLGVGTGELFF; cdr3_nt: TGTGCCAGTTCCCTAGGGGTCGGCACCGGGGAGCTGTTTTTT
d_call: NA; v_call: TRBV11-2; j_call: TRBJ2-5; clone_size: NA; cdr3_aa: CASVESGPPETQYF; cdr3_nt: TGTGCCAGCGTGGAGTCGGGTCCGCCAGAGACCCAGTACTTC
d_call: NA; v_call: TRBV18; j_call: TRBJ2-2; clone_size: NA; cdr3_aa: CASSVQGPGELFF; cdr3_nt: TGTGCCAGCTCCGTCCAAGGGCCCGGGGAGCTGTTTTTT
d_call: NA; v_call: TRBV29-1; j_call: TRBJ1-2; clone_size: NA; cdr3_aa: CSARDARHNGYTF; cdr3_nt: TGCAGCGCCAGGGACGCCCGACACAACGGCTACACCTTC
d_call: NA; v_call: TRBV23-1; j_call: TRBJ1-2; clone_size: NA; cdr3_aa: CASSQLESYGYTF; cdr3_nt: TGCGCCAGCAGTCAATTGGAGTCATATGGCTACACCTTC
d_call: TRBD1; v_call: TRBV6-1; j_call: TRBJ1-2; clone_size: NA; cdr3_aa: CASRIEQGGYGYTF; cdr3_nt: TGTGCCAGCAGGATTGAACAGGGGGGCTATGGCTACACCTTC
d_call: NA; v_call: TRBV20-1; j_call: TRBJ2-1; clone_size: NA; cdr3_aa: CSGGENNEQFF; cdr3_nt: TGCAGTGGGGGGGAAAACAATGAGCAGTTCTTC
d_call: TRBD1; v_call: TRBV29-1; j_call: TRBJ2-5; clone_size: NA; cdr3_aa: CSAQQGRETQYF; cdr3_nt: TGCAGCGCACAACAGGGGCGAGAGACCCAGTACTTC
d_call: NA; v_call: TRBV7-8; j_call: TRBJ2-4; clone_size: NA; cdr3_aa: CASSLVAGPSSQYF; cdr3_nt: TGTGCCAGCAGCTTAGTTGCGGGGCCTAGCTCGCAGTACTTC
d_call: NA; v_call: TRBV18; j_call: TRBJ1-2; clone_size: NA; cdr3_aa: CASSPVQAAYGYTF; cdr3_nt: TGTGCCAGCTCCCCGGTTCAGGCGGCCTATGGCTACACCTTC
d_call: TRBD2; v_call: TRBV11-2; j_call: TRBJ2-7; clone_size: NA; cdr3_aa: CASSSWTSGLYEQYF; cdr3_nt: TGTGCCAGCAGCTCGTGGACTAGCGGGTTATACGAGCAGTACTTC
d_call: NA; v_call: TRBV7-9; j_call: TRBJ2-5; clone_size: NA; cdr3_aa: CASSLAGGAGTQYF; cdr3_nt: TGTGCCAGCAGCTTAGCGGGGGGTGCGGGGACCCAGTACTTC
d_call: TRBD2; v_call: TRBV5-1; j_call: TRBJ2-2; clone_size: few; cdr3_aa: CASRELAGGTGELFF; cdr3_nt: TGCGCCAGCCGGGAGCTAGCGGGAGGCACCGGGGAGCTGTTTTTT
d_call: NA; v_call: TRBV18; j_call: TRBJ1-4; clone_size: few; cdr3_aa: CASSAGEKLFF; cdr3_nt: TGTGCCAGCTCTGCGGGTGAAAAACTGTTTTTT
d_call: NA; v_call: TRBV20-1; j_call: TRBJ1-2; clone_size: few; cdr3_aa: CSAGDVYGYTF; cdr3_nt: TGCAGTGCTGGAGACGTCTATGGCTACACCTTC
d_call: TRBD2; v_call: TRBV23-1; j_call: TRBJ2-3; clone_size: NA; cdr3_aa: CASSQPPLTGTSGDADTQYF; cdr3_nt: TGCGCCAGCAGTCAACCCCCCCTAACCGGGACTAGCGGGGACGCAGATACGCAGTATTTT
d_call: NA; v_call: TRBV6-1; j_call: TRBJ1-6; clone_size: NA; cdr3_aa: CASSDALNYNSPLHF; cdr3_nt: TGTGCCAGCAGTGATGCACTTAACTATAATTCACCCCTCCACTTT
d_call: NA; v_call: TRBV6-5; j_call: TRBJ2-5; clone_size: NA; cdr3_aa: CASSFRQSRVQETQYF; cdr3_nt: TGTGCCAGCAGTTTCCGACAGTCGAGGGTTCAAGAGACCCAGTACTTC
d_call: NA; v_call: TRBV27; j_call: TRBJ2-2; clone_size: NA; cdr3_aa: CGRGRPGRTGELFF; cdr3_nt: TGTGGGAGGGGTCGTCCGGGACGGACCGGGGAGCTGTTTTTT